This T cell receptor beta chain came from a study of tumor-infiltrating lymphocytes in primary liver carcinoma. With respect to this clonotype: With a much larger clone just one base away, this may be a read error.

Co-extraction of both nucleic acids (RNA and DNA) used 20-30 mg of unsorted bulk tissue. The V and J ends lost 1 base and 10 bases, in that order; junction bases with no gene match: 11. The germline gives CDR1 MGHRA, CDR2 YSYEKL. The CDR3 contains 16 residues. Total RNA amounting to roughly 450 ng was the source from which TCR beta cDNA was made with a constant-region primer. Libraries for TCR beta were built through three nested multiplex PCR rounds, which together made up a slightly modified ARM-PCR procedure. The study ran its first two PCR rounds for nine to ten cycles each, using TRBV1-TRBV30 forward primers and a C-beta reverse primer. MiXCR, run by TCRdb on the multiplex PCR reads, gives a single entry per CDR3 protein. This table has about 120,000 distinct CDR3 sequences, around 62% appearing once.

This clonotype was sampled from a woman aged 55-70 years with primary liver carcinoma and hepatitis B virus infection. Sequenced sample: liver tumor tissue from sampling region 1. Subset: tumor region T1, superior pole. This sequence joins TRBV4-1 and TRBJ2-1, with 9 positions matching TRBD2. CDR3 DNA sequence: TGCGCCAGCAGCCAAGCTCCTGGACTAGCGAACTACGAGCAGTTCTTC. Its protein is CASSQAPGLANYEQFF.